The T cell receptor beta chain under discussion was sequenced for a study of shared clonotypes between healthy human individuals. For the study at large: Per donor, three plates held CD4 naive cells, three held CD4 memory, two held CD8 naive and one held CD8 memory.

The CDR3 is made up of 14 amino acids. The V and J ends lost 6 bases and 3 bases respectively, with 13 bases between them. CDR1 and CDR2 from the germline V gene are MNHEY and SMNVEV (reference sequence). How the authors handled the data: Junction-only immunoSEQ sequences carried no quality scores, so filtering differed. TCRdb's table, derived via immunoSEQ multiplex PCR, lists solely in-frame clones and lacks some. The V and J calls and clone size were taken over from that table, and D and trimming were inferred from the DNA. Of a few hundred thousand clones in the sample, 65% are singletons; the top ten hold roughly 10%. This clone was seen only a few times.

The sequenced sample was memory CD4+ T cells sorted from blood. Described subset: CD45RA-negative fraction. The receptor was isolated from a man aged 25 to 40 in good health. This chain links TRBV27 with TRBJ2-3; unclear D gene. The CDR3 here is CASRYLTRTDTQYF. CDR3 DNA: TGTGCCAGCAGATATTTGACCCGTACAGATACGCAGTATTTT.